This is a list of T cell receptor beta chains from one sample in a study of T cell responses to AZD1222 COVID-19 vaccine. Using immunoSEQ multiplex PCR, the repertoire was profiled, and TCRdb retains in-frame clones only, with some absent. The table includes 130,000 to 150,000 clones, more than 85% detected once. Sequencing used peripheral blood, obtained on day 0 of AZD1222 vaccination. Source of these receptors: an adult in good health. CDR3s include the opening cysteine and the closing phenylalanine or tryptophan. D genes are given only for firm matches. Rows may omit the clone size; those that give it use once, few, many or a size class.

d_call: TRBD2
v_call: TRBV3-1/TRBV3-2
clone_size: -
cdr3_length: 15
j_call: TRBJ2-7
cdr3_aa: CASSPREVRRYEQYF
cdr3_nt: TGTGCCAGCAGCCCTCGGGAGGTAAGGAGATACGAGCAGTACTTC

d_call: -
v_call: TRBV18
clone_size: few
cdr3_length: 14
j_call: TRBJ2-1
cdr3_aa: CASSPPAGSDEQFF
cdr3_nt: TGTGCCAGCTCACCACCTGCCGGGAGCGATGAGCAGTTCTTC

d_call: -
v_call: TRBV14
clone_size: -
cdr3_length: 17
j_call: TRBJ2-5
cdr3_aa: CASSQDRIRDGQETQYF
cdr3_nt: TGTGCCAGCAGCCAAGATAGAATCCGGGACGGTCAAGAGACCCAGTACTTC

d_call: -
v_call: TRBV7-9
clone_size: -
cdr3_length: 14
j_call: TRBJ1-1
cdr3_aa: CASSLAKENTEAFF
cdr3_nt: TGTGCCAGCAGCTTAGCAAAGGAGAACACTGAAGCTTTCTTT

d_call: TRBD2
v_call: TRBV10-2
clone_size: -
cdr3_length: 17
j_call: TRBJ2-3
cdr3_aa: CASSGVAGGLSMDTQYF
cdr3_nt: TGCGCCAGCAGTGGCGTAGCGGGAGGGCTCTCTATGGATACGCAGTATTTT

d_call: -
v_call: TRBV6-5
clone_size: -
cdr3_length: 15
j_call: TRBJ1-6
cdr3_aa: CASSSVQGMNSPLHF
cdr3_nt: TGTGCCAGCAGTTCCGTCCAGGGCATGAATTCACCCCTCCACTTT

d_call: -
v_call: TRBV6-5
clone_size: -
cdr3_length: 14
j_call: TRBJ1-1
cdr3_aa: CASSYWGADTEAFF
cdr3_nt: TGTGCCAGCAGTTACTGGGGGGCTGACACTGAAGCTTTCTTT

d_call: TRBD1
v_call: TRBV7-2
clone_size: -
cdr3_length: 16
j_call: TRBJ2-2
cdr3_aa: CASSLVAGGQGGELFF
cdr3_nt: TGTGCCAGCAGCTTAGTGGCAGGGGGCCAAGGCGGGGAGCTGTTTTTT

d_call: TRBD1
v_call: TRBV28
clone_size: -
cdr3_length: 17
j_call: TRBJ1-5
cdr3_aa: CASSFWDSVYSNQPQHF
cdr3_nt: TGTGCCAGCAGTTTCTGGGACAGCGTTTATAGCAATCAGCCCCAGCATTTT

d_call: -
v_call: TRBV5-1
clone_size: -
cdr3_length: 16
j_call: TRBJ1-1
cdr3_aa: CASSLEGLLRGTEAFF
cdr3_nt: TGCGCCAGCAGCTTGGAGGGACTCCTGAGAGGCACTGAAGCTTTCTTT

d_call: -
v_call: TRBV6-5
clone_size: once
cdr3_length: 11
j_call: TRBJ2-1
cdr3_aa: CASSYFNEQFF
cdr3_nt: TGTGCCAGCAGTTACTTTAATGAGCAGTTCTTC

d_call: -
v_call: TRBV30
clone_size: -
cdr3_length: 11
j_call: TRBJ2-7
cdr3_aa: CAWSPDSKQYF
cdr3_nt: TGTGCCTGGAGTCCAGACTCAAAGCAGTACTTC

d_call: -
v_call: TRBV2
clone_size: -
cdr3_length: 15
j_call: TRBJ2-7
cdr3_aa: CASRKRQESSYEQYF
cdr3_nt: TGTGCCAGCAGGAAAAGACAGGAGTCTTCCTACGAGCAGTACTTC

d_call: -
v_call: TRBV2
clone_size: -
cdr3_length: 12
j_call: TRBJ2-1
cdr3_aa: CASGDGAGSEFF
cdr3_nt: TGTGCCAGCGGTGACGGGGCGGGAAGCGAGTTCTTC

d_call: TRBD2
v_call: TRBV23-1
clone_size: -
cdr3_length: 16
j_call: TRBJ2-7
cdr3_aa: CATAKVPGEGSYEQYF
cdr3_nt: TGCGCCACCGCCAAGGTCCCCGGGGAGGGGTCCTACGAGCAGTACTTC

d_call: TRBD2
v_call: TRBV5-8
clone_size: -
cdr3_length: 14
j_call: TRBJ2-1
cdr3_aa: CATHRREGPGEQFF
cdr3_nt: TGTGCCACCCATCGGCGGGAGGGCCCAGGTGAGCAGTTCTTC